These T cell receptor beta chains were read from a single sample in a study of spatial heterogeneity in lung cancer. TCRdb used MiXCR to reprocess the 5' RACE reads, holding one entry per CDR3 protein. The sample consists of 26,000 or so distinct CDR3 sequences, roughly 13% of them appearing once. Source: PBMCs, taken at surgery. These receptors were taken from a female donor with early-stage non-small cell lung cancer. Each CDR3 is given with its conserved first and last residue.

CDR3 length	V gene	CDR3 protein
12	TRBV20-1	CSASGGPYEQYF
13	TRBV14	CASSQVAAEKLFF
16	TRBV7-2	CASSFVQGAGNSPLHF
14	TRBV29-1	CSDQSRDSYNEQFF
19	TRBV3-1	CASSQDEGFGGSGANVLTF
15	TRBV7-8	CASSDRGSLTDTQYF
13	TRBV7-2	CASSLGSRETQYF
8	TRBV29-1	CSVPEQFF
14	TRBV28	CASSSDSYNSPLHF
13	TRBV6-5	CASRGTTNSPLHF
15	TRBV6-1	CASSAIAGEAGELFF
15	TRBV12-5	CASGLEAGASNEQFF
13	TRBV6-2/TRBV6-3	CASTGQGTYEQYF
18	TRBV6-1	CASSPHSTGTTVFRPLHF
15	TRBV7-9	CASSSTGARGYGYTF
15	TRBV11-2	CASSLVAMDQETQYF
14	TRBV12-3/TRBV12-4	CASSTSGSSDTQYF
17	TRBV20-1	CSAQVVGQSDYNSPLHF
14	TRBV29-1	CSVCRTVDTGELFF
12	TRBV10-3	CAINEGGTEAFF
12	TRBV7-9	CASSLVNTEAFF
13	TRBV7-6	CATGRGPPYEQYF
13	TRBV7-2	CASSLTGALEQFF
17	TRBV18	CASSPVGQGWSNDGYTF
16	TRBV4-2	CASSQDLGQGNQPQHF
14	TRBV25-1	CASSELRDVQPQHF
13	TRBV7-9	CASSLDFIGEAFF
12	TRBV5-5	CASSLVAEVDTF
12	TRBV27	CASSFYGGEQYF